This T cell receptor (beta chain) comes out of a study of T cell responses to AZD1222 COVID-19 vaccine. Points from the study as a whole: Two AZD1222 administrations were followed by greater Spike-specific TCR breadth and depth. Spike-wide vaccine-associated CD4 TCRs dominated at 160-218 and 743-854. None of the repertoires were sampled until the peak T cell response had passed.

Sequenced by immunoSEQ multiplex PCR; TCRdb stores in-frame clones only, minus some. The table lists under 130,000 clones, roughly nine tenths of them singletons, with 45% to 55% in the top ten. A note on this clone: Its antigen is undetermined.

This TCR was sampled from an adult in good health. The specimen comprised peripheral blood, sampled on day 0 of AZD1222 vaccination.

CDR3 DNA sequence: TGTGCCAGCAGTCGGGGACAGGGGAACTATGGCTACACCTTC. Translation gives CASSRGQGNYGYTF. J is TRBJ1-2 and V is TRBV28; 10 nucleotides line up with TRBD1. The J segment lost 2 bases and the V segment lost 5 bases, leaving 2 bases of the junction unmatched. This CDR3 is built from 14 residues. Germline CDR1 is MDHEN and CDR2 is SYDVKM.